This T cell receptor beta chain emerged from a study of blood T cell repertoires in COVID-19. As for the study in general: Sample material is recorded as cDNA or gDNA derived from T cells, B-cell-depleted T cells, or PBMCs.

Original handling: Amplifying reference gene primers gave estimates of nucleated cell counts. Method: immunoSEQ multiplex PCR; TCRdb's copy keeps in-frame clones and lacks some. V, J and clone size derive from that table, while D and trimming were established from the DNA sequence. In the table there are fewer than 4,500 clones, around 73% of which are singletons. The CDR3 has 13 residues. Trimming shortened V by 4 bases and J by 8 bases, and 12 bases separated the two germline ends. Germline V gives CDR1 SGDLS, CDR2 YYNGEE. This TCR came from a human donor with active or convalescent COVID-19. The donor label of this sample is uncertain. V gene TRBV9 combines with J gene TRBJ2-2; no clear D gene. Sequences were obtained from peripheral blood. The CDR3 region is CASSPRPAGELFF. In DNA form, the CDR3 reads TGTGCCAGCAGCCCCCGTCCCGCGGGGGAGCTGTTTTTT.